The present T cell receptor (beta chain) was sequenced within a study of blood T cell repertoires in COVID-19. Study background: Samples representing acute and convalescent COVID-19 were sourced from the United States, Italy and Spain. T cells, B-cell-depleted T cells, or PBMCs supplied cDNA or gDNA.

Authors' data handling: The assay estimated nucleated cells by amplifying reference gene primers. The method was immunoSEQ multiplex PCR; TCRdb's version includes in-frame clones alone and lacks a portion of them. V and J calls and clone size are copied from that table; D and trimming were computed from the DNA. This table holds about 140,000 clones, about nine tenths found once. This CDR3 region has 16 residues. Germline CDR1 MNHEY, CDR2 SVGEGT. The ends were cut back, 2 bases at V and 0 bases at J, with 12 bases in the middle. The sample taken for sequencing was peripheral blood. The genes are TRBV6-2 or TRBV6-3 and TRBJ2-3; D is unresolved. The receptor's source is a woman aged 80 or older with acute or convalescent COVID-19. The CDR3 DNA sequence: TGTGCCAGCAGTTACGAGCACCCCTCAAGCACAGATACGCAGTATTTT. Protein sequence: CASSYEHPSSTDTQYF.